The TCR beta chain described here comes from a study of T cell repertoires in cytomegalovirus infection. The wider study: CMV epitopes used comprised recently identified HLA-C-restricted ones and well-studied HLA-B-restricted ones.

Overall study findings and caveats: HLA-C-restricted CMV-specific TCR beta clonotypes were dominant in the ex vivo response.

One entry per CDR3 protein, called by TCRdb with MiXCR from the reads. The sample lists a few hundred thousand distinct CDR3 sequences, roughly 29% seen once, with 20% in the top ten. J was trimmed by 7 bases and V by 6 bases; bases with no gene match: 9. Germline V gene data show CDR1 as LNHDA and CDR2 as SQIVND (reference sequence). This CDR3 has 15 residues. About this clonotype itself: The antigen remains undetermined.

The sequencing here drew on cultured PBMCs, taken from culture after CMV antigen stimulation. This chain connects TRBV19 to TRBJ2-1, with 10 bases identical to TRBD1. The sequence came from a human donor in good health (CMV status not recorded). Some clones in this sample may be carry-over from other donors' samples. The CDR3 DNA is TGTGCCAGTAGCAGGGGGACAGGGGTGCTGAATGAGCAGTTCTTC. Amino acid sequence: CASSRGTGVLNEQFF.